This T cell receptor beta chain was captured by sequencing in a study of T cell responses to AZD1222 COVID-19 vaccine. Overall study findings and caveats: Seropositive at baseline were only a handful of AZD1222 recipients.

Second-dose intervals near 4 or 12 weeks were combined. This clone was observed a few times. What it recognizes is unknown. Trimming shortened V by 3 bases and J by 2 bases, and 15 bases separated the two germline ends. The V gene's germline CDR1 is SGDLS and CDR2 YYNGEE. The CDR3 sequence is 16 residues long. Sequencing used immunoSEQ multiplex PCR; TCRdb keeps in-frame clones, though not all of them. This repertoire shows 69,000 or so clones, 87% found once; its top ten account for 1.3%. The source was peripheral blood, collected 28 days after the second AZD1222 dose. The V and J genes are TRBV9 and TRBJ1-5; weak D call: TRBD1 (5 bases). This receptor was taken from an adult who received the AZD1222 COVID-19 vaccine. The CDR3 coding sequence is TGTGCCAGCAGCGACAGGAGAGGGATCGGCAATCAGCCCCAGCATTTT. Its translation: CASSDRRGIGNQPQHF.